This T cell receptor (beta chain) appears in the sequencing data of a study of identical twins. Study observations and caveats: Excess low generation probability was seen in twin-shared out-of-frame alpha sequences.

This clonotype was detected only a few times. Its antigen is still unknown. In TCRdb, the 5' RACE reads were re-called with MiXCR into one record per CDR3 protein. The sample yields some 660,000 distinct CDR3 sequences, over 8.5% seen once. Another study also made use of these data, one on yellow fever vaccine responses in identical twins.

The receptor comes from a woman younger than 30 in good health. Sequencing used PBMCs.

The CDR3 DNA reads as TGTGCCAGCAGTGAACAAGGGACAGGGGGCTCACCCCTCCACTTT. This codes for CASSEQGTGGSPLHF. The chain couples TRBV2 to TRBJ1-6; 12 bases agree with TRBD1. CDR3 length equals 15 residues. Germline lookup yields CDR1 SNHLY and CDR2 FYNNEI. V gave up 2 bases and J gave up 10 bases; unmatched junction bases: 3.